This is a list of T cell receptor beta chains from one sample in a study of cytomegalovirus exposure and HLA in healthy donors. Measured with immunoSEQ multiplex PCR; TCRdb has only the in-frame clones, and not every one. The sample contains around 210,000 clones, around 84% of which appear only once. Sequencing was done on a sample of PBMCs. These receptors all come from a girl under 10 years old in good health and CMV-seronegative. Each CDR3 is given with its conserved first and last residue. D genes are given only for firm matches. For some rows the clone size is stated as once, few or many, or as a class when expanded; others skip it.

D gene | clone size | J gene | V gene | CDR3 protein | CDR3 DNA
- | - | TRBJ2-3 | TRBV10-3 | CAISESDSYTQYF | TGTGCCATCAGTGAGTCGGACTCGTATACGCAGTATTTT
TRBD1 | - | TRBJ1-4 | TRBV4-1 | CASRLRGQSEKLFF | TGCGCCAGCAGGTTAAGGGGGCAAAGTGAAAAACTGTTTTTT
TRBD1 | - | TRBJ1-5 | TRBV23-1 | CASPKLTGDSSRSNQPQHF | TGCGCCAGCCCGAAACTGACAGGGGATTCCTCTCGGAGCAATCAGCCCCAGCATTTT
TRBD2 | - | TRBJ2-5 | TRBV30 | CAWSSNSGKTQYF | TGTGCCTGGAGTTCTAATAGCGGGAAGACCCAGTACTTC
TRBD1 | - | TRBJ2-3 | TRBV29-1 | CSVEGRRQGGLTDTQYF | TGCAGCGTTGAAGGACGGCGACAGGGGGGTCTCACAGATACGCAGTATTTT
- | once | TRBJ2-1 | TRBV13 | CASSLGGGVVYNEQFF | TGTGCCAGCAGCTTAGGGGGGGGAGTTGTCTACAATGAGCAGTTCTTC
- | - | TRBJ1-1 | TRBV6-5 | CASSPDSREAFF | TGTGCCAGCAGTCCCGACAGTCGTGAAGCTTTCTTT
TRBD2 | - | TRBJ2-1 | TRBV19 | CASRASGGDIYNEQFF | TGTGCCAGTAGAGCTAGCGGGGGGGATATATACAATGAGCAGTTCTTC
TRBD1 | few | TRBJ1-1 | TRBV10-2 | CASSTGGAGNEAFF | TGCGCCAGCAGCACAGGGGGCGCTGGAAATGAAGCTTTCTTT
- | - | TRBJ2-1 | TRBV5-6 | CASSLGLFSYNEQFF | TGTGCCAGCAGCTTGGGACTCTTCTCCTACAATGAGCAGTTCTTC
TRBD1 | - | TRBJ2-5 | TRBV30 | CAWSGRGQGVETQYF | TGTGCCTGGAGTGGTCGGGGACAGGGAGTCGAGACCCAGTACTTC
- | - | TRBJ2-3 | TRBV25-1 | CASSEFSSDTDTQYF | TGTGCCAGCAGTGAATTTAGTAGCGACACAGATACGCAGTATTTT
- | - | TRBJ1-1 | TRBV6-5 | CASSYSGGEAFF | TGTGCCAGCAGTTACTCGGGGGGTGAAGCTTTCTTT
- | - | TRBJ1-1 | TRBV6-5 | CASGSTENTEAFF | TGTGCCAGCGGTTCGACAGAGAACACTGAAGCTTTCTTT
- | - | TRBJ1-4 | TRBV5-8 | CASSFYRVNEKLFF | TGTGCCAGCAGCTTTTACAGGGTGAATGAAAAACTGTTTTTT
- | once | TRBJ1-4 | TRBV6-1 | CASSESPRGAAEKLFF | TGTGCCAGCAGTGAAAGTCCCAGGGGAGCCGCTGAAAAACTGTTTTTT
- | - | TRBJ2-7 | TRBV4-1 | CASSQEVDSSYEQYF | TGCGCCAGCAGCCAAGAGGTCGATAGCTCCTACGAGCAGTACTTC
TRBD2 | - | TRBJ2-7 | TRBV10-2 | CASVSSGSYEQYF | TGCGCCAGCGTCTCTAGCGGCTCCTATGAGCAGTACTTC
TRBD2 | - | TRBJ2-1 | TRBV5-1 | CASSTTSGGARRTYNEQFF | TGCGCCAGCAGCACCACTAGCGGGGGGGCTCGTCGAACCTACAATGAGCAGTTCTTC
- | - | TRBJ1-4 | TRBV7-6 | CASSFYRVRGEKLFF | TGTGCCAGCAGCTTTTACAGGGTGAGAGGTGAAAAACTGTTTTTT
- | - | TRBJ1-1 | TRBV2 | CASLGSRFEAFF | TGTGCCAGCTTGGGGAGCCGCTTCGAAGCTTTCTTT
TRBD2 | - | TRBJ2-7 | TRBV4-1 | CASSQDASGGAYEQYF | TGCGCCAGCAGCCAAGATGCTAGCGGGGGGGCTTACGAGCAGTACTTC
TRBD2 | once | TRBJ2-1 | TRBV5-1 | CASRPPGLAGGSEQFF | TGCGCCAGCAGACCTCCGGGGCTAGCGGGAGGAAGTGAGCAGTTCTTC
- | - | TRBJ1-5 | TRBV5-1 | CASSLVPSQPQHF | TGCGCCAGCAGCTTGGTTCCGTCTCAGCCCCAGCATTTT
TRBD1 | - | TRBJ2-7 | TRBV5-1 | CASSLGQSYEQYF | TGCGCCAGCAGCCTGGGACAGAGCTACGAGCAGTACTTC
- | - | TRBJ2-1 | TRBV5-1 | CASSLAVLNSLLDEQFF | TGCGCCAGCAGCTTGGCCGTTCTGAACTCACTGCTGGATGAGCAGTTCTTC
TRBD1 | - | TRBJ2-5 | TRBV7-9 | CASSFNWGTGGETQYF | TGTGCCAGCAGCTTCAATTGGGGGACAGGGGGAGAGACCCAGTACTTC
- | once | TRBJ2-3 | TRBV6-5 | CASSYSWQGRADTQYF | TGTGCCAGCAGTTACTCCTGGCAGGGGAGGGCAGATACGCAGTATTTT
- | - | TRBJ2-7 | TRBV6-5 | CASSHLNTFYEQYF | TGTGCCAGCTCCCACCTCAATACTTTCTACGAGCAGTACTTC
TRBD1 | - | TRBJ1-1 | TRBV11-3 | CASSTGTDLNTEAFF | TGTGCCAGCAGCACAGGGACAGACTTGAACACTGAAGCTTTCTTT
- | once | TRBJ2-7 | TRBV2 | CASSVRQGNYEQYF | TGTGCCAGCAGTGTCCGGCAGGGGAACTACGAGCAGTACTTC
TRBD1 | - | TRBJ1-4 | TRBV19 | CASSMTGGEKLFF | TGTGCCAGTAGTATGACAGGGGGTGAAAAACTGTTTTTT
TRBD2 | once | TRBJ2-5 | TRBV19 | CASSPGGVGETQYF | TGTGCCAGTAGCCCCGGGGGGGTTGGAGAGACCCAGTACTTC
TRBD2 | - | TRBJ2-7 | TRBV4-1 | CASSLAGLAGDEQYF | TGCGCCAGCAGCCTAGCGGGACTAGCGGGAGACGAGCAGTACTTC
- | - | TRBJ1-6 | TRBV5-4 | CASSLRESSYNSPLHF | TGTGCCAGCAGCTTGAGGGAGAGCTCCTATAATTCACCCCTCCACTTT
TRBD2 | once | TRBJ2-3 | TRBV19 | CASSELGLAGDTDTQYF | TGTGCCAGTAGTGAACTCGGACTAGCGGGGGACACAGATACGCAGTATTTT
- | - | TRBJ1-2 | TRBV6-1 | CATILNRETYTF | TGTGCCACCATCCTAAACAGGGAAACTTACACCTTC
- | once | TRBJ2-7 | TRBV10-1 | CATSTGRLYEQYF | TGCGCCACCTCGACAGGACGGCTTTACGAGCAGTACTTC
TRBD2 | - | TRBJ2-3 | TRBV12-5 | CASGLRTSGNADTQYF | TGTGCTAGTGGTTTGAGGACCAGCGGGAACGCAGATACGCAGTATTTT
TRBD2 | - | TRBJ2-7 | TRBV4-1 | CASKVALAGDYDEQYF | TGCGCCAGCAAGGTCGCGCTAGCGGGAGATTATGACGAGCAGTACTTC
TRBD1 | - | TRBJ1-5 | TRBV19 | CASSGRTGQPQHF | TGTGCCAGTAGTGGGAGGACAGGCCAGCCCCAGCATTTT
TRBD2 | - | TRBJ2-3 | TRBV9 | CASSVGGGITDTQYF | TGTGCCAGCAGCGTTGGGGGGGGGATCACAGATACGCAGTATTTT
- | - | TRBJ2-1 | TRBV2 | CASKVGAAPEQFF | TGTGCCAGCAAGGTGGGAGCGGCCCCTGAGCAGTTCTTC
- | - | TRBJ1-1 | TRBV2 | CASSRLRGAFF | TGTGCCAGCAGTCGACTCCGTGGAGCTTTCTTT
- | - | TRBJ2-5 | TRBV29-1 | CSVYRDGKFQTQYF | TGCAGCGTATACAGGGACGGGAAGTTCCAGACCCAGTACTTC
TRBD2 | - | TRBJ2-1 | TRBV4-1 | CASSLRTSGRDEQFF | TGCGCCAGCAGCCTACGGACTAGCGGGAGAGATGAGCAGTTCTTC
- | - | TRBJ1-2 | TRBV5-3 | CARSFQGNYGYTF | TGTGCCAGAAGCTTTCAGGGAAACTATGGCTACACCTTC
- | - | TRBJ1-5 | TRBV27 | CASSFMWQGVDQPQHF | TGTGCCAGCAGTTTTATGTGGCAGGGCGTCGATCAGCCCCAGCATTTT
- | - | TRBJ2-3 | TRBV10-3 | CASSYSADTQYF | TGTGCCAGCAGTTACTCTGCAGATACGCAGTATTTT
TRBD1 | once | TRBJ1-3 | TRBV2 | CASSKTGEGNTIYF | TGTGCCAGCAGTAAAACAGGGGAAGGAAACACCATATATTTT
- | - | TRBJ1-2 | TRBV4-1 | CASSQDLDFLNAGYTF | TGCGCCAGCAGCCAAGATTTAGACTTTTTAAACGCGGGCTACACCTTC
TRBD1 | - | TRBJ1-2 | TRBV10-3 | CAIMGGQDYGYTF | TGTGCCATCATGGGAGGACAGGATTATGGCTACACCTTC